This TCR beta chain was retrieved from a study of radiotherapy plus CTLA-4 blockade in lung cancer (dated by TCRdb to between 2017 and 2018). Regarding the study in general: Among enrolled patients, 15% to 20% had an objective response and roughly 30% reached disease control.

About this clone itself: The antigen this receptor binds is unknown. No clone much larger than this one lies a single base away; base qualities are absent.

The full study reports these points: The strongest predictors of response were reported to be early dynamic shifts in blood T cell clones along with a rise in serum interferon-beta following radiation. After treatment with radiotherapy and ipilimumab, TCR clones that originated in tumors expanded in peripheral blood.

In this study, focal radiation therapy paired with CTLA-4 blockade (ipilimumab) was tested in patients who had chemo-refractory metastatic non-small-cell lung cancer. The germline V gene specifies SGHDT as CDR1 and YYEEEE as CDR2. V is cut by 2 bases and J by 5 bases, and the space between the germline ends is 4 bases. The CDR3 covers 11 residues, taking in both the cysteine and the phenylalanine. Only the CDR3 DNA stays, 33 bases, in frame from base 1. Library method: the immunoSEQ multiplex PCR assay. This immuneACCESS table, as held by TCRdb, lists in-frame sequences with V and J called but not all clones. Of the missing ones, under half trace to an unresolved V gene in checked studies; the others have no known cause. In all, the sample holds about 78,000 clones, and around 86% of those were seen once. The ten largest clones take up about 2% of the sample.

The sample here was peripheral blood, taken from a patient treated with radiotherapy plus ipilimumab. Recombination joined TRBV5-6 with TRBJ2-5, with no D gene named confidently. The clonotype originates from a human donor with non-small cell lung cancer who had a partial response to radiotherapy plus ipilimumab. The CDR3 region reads CASSFEETQYF. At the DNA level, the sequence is TGTGCCAGCAGCTTTGAGGAGACCCAGTACTTC.